The 26 T cell receptor beta chains below all came from one sample that was sequenced in a study of CD8+CD57+ T cells in acquired aplastic anemia. Only patients with CD8+CD57+ cell expansion on flow cytometry were chosen for sequencing. CDR3 and TCR beta VDJ profiling relied on a genomic DNA template. Each CDR3 protein gets one entry after TCRdb re-called the reads with MiXCR. There are about 160,000 distinct CDR3 sequences in the sample; 40% to 60% occur only once, and under 40% lies in the top ten. Sequencing was carried out using sorted CD4+, CD8+, or CD8+CD57+ T cells (not recorded which) from PBMCs. The receptors shown here come from a human donor with aplastic anemia.

This clonotype appeared many times. The rearrangement joins TRBV12-3 or TRBV12-4 to TRBJ1-2; D might be TRBD1 (6 bases). Trimming cost V 3 bases and J 13 bases, with 15 bases left between them. The CDR3 is 12 residues long. CDR3 protein: CASSFGDRKGTF. The CDR3, as DNA: TGTGCCAGCAGTTTTGGTGACAGGAAGGGCACCTTC.

The chain is built from TRBV7-4 and TRBJ2-7; the match to TRBD2 covers 7 bases. This CDR3 contains 12 residues. From germline, CDR1 is SGHVT and CDR2 SQSDAQ. The V gene end was trimmed by 1 base and the J gene end by 11 bases; junction bases not matched to a gene: 5. In nucleotides, the CDR3 is TGTGCCAGCAGCTTAGGGTGGCGGGAGAAGTACTTC. Encoded protein: CASSLGWREKYF.

This clonotype was counted many times. The gene calls are TRBV10-3 and TRBJ2-1; D uncertain. The CDR3 extends over 14 amino acids. Looked up from germline, CDR1 is ENHRY and CDR2 is SYGVKD. The germline V and J ends were trimmed by 4 bases and 4 bases, with 11 bases remaining between them. CDR3 in amino acids: CAISAGLEYNEQFF. For the CDR3, the DNA is TGTGCCATCAGTGCAGGCCTAGAGTACAATGAGCAGTTCTTC.

The chain recombines TRBV30 with TRBJ1-5; 7 nucleotides match TRBD1. V lost 3 bases, J lost 1 base, and 6 bases stayed unmatched. There are 15 residues in the CDR3. Germline CDR1 GTSNPN, CDR2 SVGIG (reference sequence). CDR3 in DNA: TGTGCCTGGAGAAGGGCGACAGGGAGCAATCAGCCCCAGCATTTT. Encoded protein: CAWRRATGSNQPQHF.

The chain combines TRBV2 with TRBJ2-2; D is perhaps TRBD1 or TRBD2 (5 bases each). V was trimmed by 7 bases and J by 2 bases, leaving 14 bases between them. Germline assignment: CDR1 SNHLY and CDR2 FYNNEI. The CDR3 consists of 15 residues. CDR3 nucleotide sequence: TGTGCCAGCATCACCCCGGGGACCAACACCGGGGAGCTGTTTTTT. It yields the protein CASITPGTNTGELFF.

This rearrangement joins TRBV20-1 to TRBJ1-5; the D gene is possibly TRBD1 (5 bases). V was pared by 6 bases and J by 4 bases, with 19 bases between. Germline loops: CDR1 DFQATT, CDR2 SNEGSKA (reference sequence). CDR3 size: 15 residues. CDR3 bases: TGCAGTGCCATTGGGACCCCGCTCTCGAATCAGCCCCAGCATTTT. Encoded protein: CSAIGTPLSNQPQHF.

This clonotype was picked up one time. The CDR3 DNA follows: TGTGCCAGCAGTGTACTAGGCTATGGCTACACCTTC. Its translation is CASSVLGYGYTF. The V gene is TRBV2, the J gene TRBJ1-2; the D is unclear. Germline V gene data show CDR1 as SNHLY and CDR2 as FYNNEI. The CDR3 spans 12 residues. The germline V and J ends were trimmed by 4 bases and 4 bases, with 7 bases remaining between them.

The V gene is TRBV10-3, the J gene TRBJ2-7, with TRBD1 identical over 9 bases. The CDR3 contains 15 residues. After removal of 2 bases from V and 2 bases from J, the junction contained 4 bases not matched to a gene. From germline, CDR1 is ENHRY and CDR2 SYGVKD. CDR3 DNA: TGTGCCATCAGTGAGGGGACAGGGACTACCTACGAGCAGTACTTC. Translation gives CAISEGTGTTYEQYF.

This clonotype was seen many times. This chain connects TRBV7-2 to TRBJ2-3; 8 bases are a match to TRBD1. The length of the CDR3 is 16 residues. Germline V gene data show CDR1 as SGHTA and CDR2 as FQGNSA. Unmatched junction bases numbered 8, after V lost 6 bases and J lost 0 bases. CDR3 DNA sequence: TGTGCCAGCAGGTCAGGGGGCGCGGGAAGCACAGATACGCAGTATTTT. Protein sequence: CASRSGGAGSTDTQYF.

The rearrangement links TRBV7-3 to TRBJ2-3, with D tentatively TRBD2 (5 bases). Trimming took off 2 bases at V and 6 bases at J, with 15 bases between the two ends. The CDR3 sequence is 15 residues long. Germline values: CDR1 SGHTA, CDR2 FQGTGA. The CDR3 bases are TGTGCCAGCAGCTTAGGGCCGACGGGAAGTGATACGCAGTATTTT. Encoded protein: CASSLGPTGSDTQYF.

The chain is built from TRBV2 and TRBJ1-5; TRBD1 agrees at 8 bases. Germline trimming cut 3 bases from V and 7 bases from J; bases unmatched to any gene: 5. Germline V CDR1 and CDR2: SNHLY, FYNNEI. CDR3 length: 14 residues. Here the CDR3 DNA reads TGTGCCAGCAGTGATGGACAGGGAGGCCAGCCCCAGCATTTT. Its translation is CASSDGQGGQPQHF.

The chain employs TRBV29-1 and TRBJ2-5; 11 nucleotides line up with TRBD2. Germline V CDR1 and CDR2: SQVTM, ANQGSEA. The CDR3 covers 15 residues. The V gene end was trimmed by 3 bases and the J gene end by 2 bases; junction bases not matched to a gene: 5. The DNA for the CDR3 is TGCAGCGTTGATGGTAGCGGGGGGGGTCAAGAGACCCAGTACTTC. Residues: CSVDGSGGGQETQYF.

The chain has TRBV7-8 and TRBJ1-1; 8 bases agree with TRBD1. Trimming took 1 base from V and 8 from J; bases not matched to a gene: 6. The length of the CDR3 is 14 residues. The V gene's germline CDR1 is SGHVS and CDR2 FQNEAQ. The CDR3 reads CASSLGGTGSEAFF. The CDR3 DNA reads TGTGCCAGCAGCTTAGGTGGGACAGGCTCCGAAGCTTTCTTT.

This clonotype was counted ten times or more. The chain employs TRBV7-6 and TRBJ1-5, with 9 bases matching TRBD1. Germline CDR1 and CDR2: SGHVS and FNYEAQ. V shed 3 bases, J shed 7 bases, and the junction held 7 bases outside the gene matches. The CDR3 sequence is 15 residues long. CDR3 sequence: CASSFGTGREQPQHF. The DNA for the CDR3 is TGTGCCAGCAGCTTTGGGACAGGGCGGGAACAGCCCCAGCATTTT.

The rearrangement uses TRBV7-7 and TRBJ1-1; D is unclear. The germline V gene has CDR1 SSHAT and CDR2 FNYEAQ (reference sequence). This CDR3 is built from 13 residues. The germline V and J ends were trimmed by 2 bases and 2 bases, with 6 bases remaining between them. The CDR3 loop is CASSLQTNTEAFF. For the CDR3, the DNA is TGTGCCAGCAGCTTACAAACTAACACTGAAGCTTTCTTT.

This clonotype was counted only a few times. This sequence joins TRBV9 and TRBJ2-1; no firm D call. This CDR3 has 11 amino acids. CDR1 SGDLS and CDR2 YYNGEE come from the germline V gene. Trimming left V 0 bases short and J 7 bases short, with 2 bases between. CDR3: CASSVANEQFF. The CDR3 DNA sequence: TGTGCCAGCAGCGTAGCTAATGAGCAGTTCTTC.

This clonotype was counted ten times or more. V is TRBV29-1 and J is TRBJ2-7, with D hard to call. V lost 4 bases and J lost 5, with 6 bases in between. The germline V gene has CDR1 SQVTM and CDR2 ANQGSEA. The CDR3 totals 10 residues. The CDR3 DNA sequence: TGCAGCGTTGCCCAGAACGAGCAGTACTTC. Translated: CSVAQNEQYF.

The chain employs TRBV2 and TRBJ1-2, with D uncertain. Per germline, CDR1 SNHLY and CDR2 FYNNEI. The CDR3 is made up of 11 amino acids. Trimming shortened V by 7 bases and J by 1 base, and 4 bases separated the two germline ends. Here the CDR3 reads CASKDNYGYTF. The DNA for the CDR3 is TGTGCCAGCAAGGATAACTATGGCTACACCTTC.

This chain joins TRBV13 and TRBJ1-1, with D possibly matching TRBD1 (6 bases). This CDR3 is built from 15 residues. Per germline, CDR1 PRHDT and CDR2 FYEKMQ (reference sequence). Trimming removed 8 bases from V and 0 bases from J, with 16 bases in between. Here the CDR3 reads CASSWRQVMNTEAFF. The CDR3 DNA follows: TGTGCCAGCTCCTGGAGACAGGTAATGAACACTGAAGCTTTCTTT. Using reference TRBV13 and TRBJ1-1 for the parts outside the CDR3, the full variable domain is AAGVIQSPRHLIKEKRETATLKCYPIPRHDTVYWYQQGPGQDPQFLISFYEKMQSDKGSIPDRFSAQQFSDYHSELNMSSLELGDSALYFCASSWRQVMNTEAFFGQGTRLTVV.

This chain joins TRBV7-2 and TRBJ1-5, with no clear D. This CDR3 contains 14 residues. Trimming removed 2 bases from V and 7 bases from J, with 12 bases in between. Per germline, CDR1 SGHTA and CDR2 FQGNSA. CDR3 coding DNA: TGTGCCAGCAGCTTACAAAAGGTGGTGCAGCCCCAGCATTTT. Translation gives CASSLQKVVQPQHF.

This clonotype turned up a few times. The chain couples TRBV7-2 to TRBJ2-3; 8 bases map to TRBD2. The CDR3 covers 14 residues. The germline V gene encodes CDR1 SGHTA and CDR2 FQGNSA. The V segment lost 3 bases and the J segment 5 bases; nucleotides outside the gene matches: 4. CDR3 sequence (DNA): TGTGCCAGCAGCTTGCGGGGGGCGAAAGATACGCAGTATTTT. Translated, it gives CASSLRGAKDTQYF.

J is TRBJ2-1 and V is TRBV2, with TRBD2 matching over 10 bases. This CDR3 has 15 residues. J lost 4 bases, V lost 8 bases, and 8 bases had no gene match. From germline, CDR1 is SNHLY and CDR2 FYNNEI. This CDR3 reads CASGEETSGYNEQFF. The CDR3 coding sequence is TGTGCCAGCGGGGAAGAGACTAGCGGGTACAATGAGCAGTTCTTC.

This clonotype was counted ten times or more. CDR3 DNA: TGTGCCAGCAGCTTTTGGGGCGGAGGCGGGGAGCTGTTTTTT. Translating it yields CASSFWGGGGELFF. The rearrangement uses TRBV5-6 and TRBJ2-2; D assignment may be TRBD1 or TRBD2 (5 bases each). CDR1 and CDR2 from the germline V gene are SGHDT and YYEEEE. Trimming left V 2 bases short and J 7 bases short, with 12 bases between. The CDR3 loop spans 14 amino acids.

As for this clonotype: The junction and the germline gene differ at one end; a read error may be behind it. The chain recombines TRBV11-1 with TRBJ1-1; the match to TRBD1 covers 10 bases. The CDR3 consists of 17 residues. Germline V lookup: CDR1 SGHAT, CDR2 FQDESV (reference sequence). The CDR3: CASSSLGTGDANTESSF. The CDR3 DNA is TGTGCCAGCAGCTCCCTTGGGACAGGGGATGCGAACACTGAATCTTCCTTT.

In this sample, this clonotype turned up once. The chain carries TRBV19 and TRBJ1-1; D is possibly TRBD1 (5 bases). This CDR3 region has 12 residues. V lost 6 bases to trimming and J lost 6 bases, with 11 bases between them. Germline V gives CDR1 LNHDA, CDR2 SQIVND (reference sequence). CDR3 residues: CASSERDSEAFF. DNA for the CDR3: TGTGCCAGTAGCGAAAGGGACTCTGAAGCTTTCTTT.

In this sample, this clonotype turned up once. V usage is TRBV18 and J usage is TRBJ2-3; 8 bases are shared with TRBD1. This CDR3 spans 19 amino acids. Germline lookup yields CDR1 KGHSH and CDR2 LQKENI. V shed 4 bases and J 0 bases; nucleotides not matched to a gene: 15. DNA of the CDR3: TGTGCCAGCTCACGGGGGGCCGGGACAGGCACCTACAGCACAGATACGCAGTATTTT. It translates to CASSRGAGTGTYSTDTQYF.